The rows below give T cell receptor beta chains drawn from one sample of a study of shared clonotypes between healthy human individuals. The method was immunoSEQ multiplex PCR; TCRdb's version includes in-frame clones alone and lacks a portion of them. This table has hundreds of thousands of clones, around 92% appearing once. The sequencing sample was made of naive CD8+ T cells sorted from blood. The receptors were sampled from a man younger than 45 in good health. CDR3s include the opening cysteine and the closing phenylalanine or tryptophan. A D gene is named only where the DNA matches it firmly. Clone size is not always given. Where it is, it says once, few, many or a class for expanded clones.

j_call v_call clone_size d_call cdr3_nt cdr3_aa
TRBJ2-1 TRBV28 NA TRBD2 TGTGCCAGCAAACTTCCGGGACTAACCTACAATGAGCAGTTCTTC CASKLPGLTYNEQFF
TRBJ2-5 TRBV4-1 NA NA TGCGCCAGCAGCCAAGTCCAAATGCAAGAGACCCAGTACTTC CASSQVQMQETQYF
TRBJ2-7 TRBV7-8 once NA TGTGCCAGCAGTTCTAGAGGGAGCTCCTACGAGCAGTACTTC CASSSRGSSYEQYF
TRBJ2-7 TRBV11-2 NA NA TGTGCCAGCGACAGGACAAGCCTAACGAAATACGAGCAGTACTTC CASDRTSLTKYEQYF
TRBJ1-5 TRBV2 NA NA TGTGCCAGCAGTGGGCATATCAATCAGCCCCAGCATTTT CASSGHINQPQHF
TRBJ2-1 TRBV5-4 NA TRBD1 TGTGCCAGCAGCCCCGACCGGGACAGCGCCTACAATGAGCAGTTCTTC CASSPDRDSAYNEQFF
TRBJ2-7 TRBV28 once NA TGTGCCAGCAGTCCAATCACAGGGATTAACGAGCAGTACTTC CASSPITGINEQYF
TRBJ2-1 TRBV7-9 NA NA TGTGCCAGCAGCTCAGGGGGGAAATACAATGAGCAGTTCTTC CASSSGGKYNEQFF
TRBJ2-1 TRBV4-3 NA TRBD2 TGCGCCAGCAGCCAAGATCCTGGACTAGCGGACCACAATGAGCAGTTCTTC CASSQDPGLADHNEQFF
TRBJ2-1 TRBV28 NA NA TGTGCCAGCAGTTTAGACCCTAAGGCGGGATCTGTGTACAATGAGCAGTTCTTC CASSLDPKAGSVYNEQFF
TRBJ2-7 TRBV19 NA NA TGTGCCAGTAGTCATAGGGGGGGAAACTACGAGCAGTACTTC CASSHRGGNYEQYF